This TCR beta chain was found in a study of T-cell reconstitution after alpha-beta-depleted transplantation in children. This clonotype has at least ten counts. This CDR3 has 12 residues. Per germline, CDR1 SGHRS and CDR2 YFSETQ. V lost 2 bases and J lost 5, with 7 bases in between. Unique molecular identifiers were incorporated when the TCRbeta library was constructed. TCRdb called the PCR reads again in MiXCR, with one record for every CDR3 protein. The sample has about 110,000 distinct CDR3 sequences, around a tenth seen once; the top ten hold 8%. The receptor was derived from a human donor who donated a stem cell graft to a child with acute lymphoblastic leukemia. This chain uses TRBV5-1 with TRBJ2-5; D is uncertain. The material was PBMCs from the stem cell graft donor, obtained from the stem cell graft. CDR3 in amino acids: CASSLGRETQYF. Written as DNA, the CDR3 is TGCGCCAGCAGCTTAGGGCGGGAGACCCAGTACTTC.